This T cell receptor beta chain derives from a study of blood T cell repertoires in COVID-19. In the authors' methods: Cell counts per sample came from amplifying reference gene primers. This table comes from immunoSEQ multiplex PCR, and its TCRdb copy is limited to in-frame clones, with some not included. That table gives V, J and clone size, and the DNA gave D and trimming. The repertoire includes approximately 360,000 clones, about 90% of them detected once, and about 2.1% sits in the top ten. The clonotype originates from a middle-aged man in a cohort exposed to, infected with or recovered from COVID-19 (not recorded which). Sequencing was carried out using PBMCs or T cells enriched from blood (not recorded which).

The CDR3 DNA reads TGTGCCAGCAGCCAAGATGCGGAGGGGCCAGGCAATCAGCCCCAGCATTTT. Its translation: CASSQDAEGPGNQPQHF. The chain carries TRBV14 and TRBJ1-5; D may be TRBD1 (5 bases). This CDR3 region has 17 residues. Trimming took 0 bases from V and 2 from J, leaving 14 bases between them. Looked up from germline, CDR1 is SGHDN and CDR2 is FVKESK.